The 3 T cell receptor beta chains in this list originate from one sample, sequenced in a study of T-cell memory formation after mild COVID-19 (dated by TCRdb to about 2021). The library was generated by 5' RACE. The sequencer listed for this sample is Illumina NovaSeq 6000. TCRdb handled the public reads itself, with Q25 trimming in fastp and clone calling in MiXCR, and kept productive beta chains. CDR3 protein duplicates are merged, each entry listing the most common genes and DNA. The sample table lists roughly 300,000 distinct CDR3 sequences, about a sixth of them with a count of one. Approximately 25% of the sample is held by the ten biggest clonotypes. Sequences were obtained from PBMCs or a T cell subset sorted from them (not recorded which). The receptors here all came from a man in his late teens or twenties who had mild COVID-19 (a few samples of this study predate the infection). The sample titles of this study are shuffled in the database, so cell type and time point are left out; the donor was told from shared clones.

This clonotype has a count of ten or more. V gene TRBV20-1 combines with J gene TRBJ2-3, with a possible D match to TRBD1 (5 bases). With 7 bases removed from V and 5 bases from J, the gap between germline ends came to 19 bases. The CDR3 totals 14 residues. Germline-derived CDR1 and CDR2 are DFQATT and SNEGSKA (reference sequence). The CDR3 region has the DNA TGCAGTGTTGGATCAGTCCAGGGTGGAGATACGCAGTATTTT. This gives the protein CSVGSVQGGDTQYF.

V usage is TRBV25-1 and J usage is TRBJ1-4; 7 bases are a match to TRBD1. CDR1 is MGHDK and CDR2 is SYGVNS in the germline V gene. V shed 4 bases, J shed 6 bases, and the junction held 5 bases outside the gene matches. The CDR3 is made up of 14 amino acids. CDR3 protein: CASSVTGRDEKLFF. The CDR3 nucleotides are TGTGCCAGCAGTGTGACAGGGAGAGATGAAAAACTGTTTTTT.

The sample holds a few counts of this clonotype. The rearrangement joins TRBV6-1 to TRBJ1-5, with 10 bases aligning to TRBD1. The CDR3 consists of 15 residues. Germline loops: CDR1 MNHNS, CDR2 SASEGT. The J segment lost 7 bases and the V segment lost 0 bases, leaving 3 bases of the junction unmatched. This chain's CDR3 is CASSEADRGGQPQHF. The CDR3 region has the DNA TGTGCCAGCAGTGAAGCGGACAGGGGGGGCCAGCCCCAGCATTTT.